This TCR beta chain is drawn from a study of PD-L1 blockade in urothelial cancer (dated by TCRdb to 2015 to 2018). In terms of the full investigation: Every patient began therapy in 2014 and was given atezolizumab 1,200 mg intravenously every 3 weeks. In the same patients who had TCR sequencing, pretreatment tumors also underwent whole exome sequencing and RNA sequencing. Under 10 patients achieved durable clinical benefit and some 20 did not. Twenty-five of 29 patients were identified as males with urothelial cancer of bladder origin, and a prior smoking history was reported by 18 of 29 patients. Blood samples were analyzed at two time points: 3 weeks after treatment start (second dose) and 6 weeks after treatment start. The study was an exploratory multi-omic analysis of somatic, immune and clinical correlates of response to PD-L1 blockade with atezolizumab in urothelial cancer. Pretreatment blood TCR-seq was available for under 35 patients, at least one posttreatment blood collection was obtained for about 25 patients, and tumor TCR-seq was available for about 25 patients. Blood samples yielded a median of around 130,000 T cells and tens of thousands of unique TCRs, with median clonality approximately 0.08. Patients had an ECOG performance status of 0 or 1 and had received between 0 and 3 prior chemotherapy regimens. TCR sequencing covered pretreatment tumor samples and matched, serially collected peripheral blood taken before and after atezolizumab treatment. Progression-free survival longer than 6 months counted as durable clinical benefit, and TCR features were additionally tested against both progression-free and overall survival.

Findings and caveats that apply to the study as a whole: Improved progression-free and overall survival was associated with having pretreatment peripheral blood TCR clonality below the median. Patients with durable benefit showed greater expansion of tumor-associated TCR clones in peripheral blood 3 weeks after starting treatment (n ≈ 20, p = 0.022). Because the sample size was small (n ≈ 28) and many of the analyses were exploratory, the results are meant to be hypothesis-generating.

A remark on this clone: Its antigen is still unknown. No base qualities exist here, and no much larger clone lies one base off it.

A total of 29 patients with locally advanced or metastatic urothelial carcinoma, treated at Memorial Sloan Kettering on a trial protocol, made up the cohort. Peripheral blood mononuclear cells were collected pretreatment and during treatment, with between 1 and 8 total time points obtained per patient. The Qiagen DNeasy Blood extraction kit was used to purify genomic DNA from total PBMCs and from tumor samples. PBMCs were collected pretreatment and during treatment, and were isolated and stored as previously described. V gives up 3 bases and J gives up 4 bases, and the segment between their germline ends measures 10 bases. The CDR3 has 14 amino acids, counting the end cysteine and phenylalanine. The sequence is cut down to CDR3 DNA, 42 bases in frame from base 1. CDR1 and CDR2 are read off the germline V gene as SGHVS and FQNEAQ. To estimate absolute template abundance from read counts, synthetic TCR analog templates were spiked into each PCR. The immunoSEQ assay was used to amplify TCRbeta CDR3 regions from genomic DNA with bias-controlled V and J gene primers. Rearranged TCRbeta segments were sequenced at approximately 20X coverage. The source study handled its data this way. Sequencing errors were corrected by clustering and CDR3s were annotated against IMGT to assign V, D and J genes. Downstream analyses used only productive TCRbeta rearrangements, leaving out any out-of-frame or stop-codon sequences. To compute clonality, Shannon entropy was normalized by the log of the number of unique productive sequences and then subtracted from one. Clones differing between time points or between blood and tumor were identified by Fisher's exact test with Benjamini-Hochberg correction at adjusted p below 0.01. As stored in TCRdb, this immuneACCESS dataset retains in-frame rearrangements with V and J assigned. A fraction of the clones does not appear; measured against another copy, unresolved V genes explain less than half of the discrepancy, and the remainder lacks a known reason. The D gene and trimming were derived from the DNA, and the V and J assignments and clone size from that table. The sample table records 50,000 or so clones; around 87% of these occur just once. The ten largest clones take up 16% of the sample.

This TCR was sampled from a man aged 60 to 75 with urothelial cancer. The chain employs TRBV7-8 and TRBJ1-3; the D gene identity is not certain. Material: PBMCs, obtained around atezolizumab (anti-PD-L1) treatment. The CDR3 protein sequence reads: CASSFTGEGNTIYF. In nucleotides, the sequence is TGTGCCAGCAGCTTTACCGGGGAGGGAAACACCATATATTTT.